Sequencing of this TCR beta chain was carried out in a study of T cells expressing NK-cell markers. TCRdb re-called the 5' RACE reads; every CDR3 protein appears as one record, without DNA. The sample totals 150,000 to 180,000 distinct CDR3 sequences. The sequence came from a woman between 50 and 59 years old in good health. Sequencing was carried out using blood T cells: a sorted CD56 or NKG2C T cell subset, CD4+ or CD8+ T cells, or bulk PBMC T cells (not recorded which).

The CDR3 spells CASSPGTSGALSDEQFF. J is TRBJ2-1 and V is TRBV9; TCRdb returns TRBD2, unconfirmable since there is no DNA. Germline CDR1 reads SGDLS; CDR2 reads YYNGEE. The CDR3 is 17 residues long. Full variable domain (missing parts from reference TRBV9 and TRBJ2-1): DSGVTQTPKHLITATGQRVTLRCSPRSGDLSVYWYQQSLDQGLQFLIQYYNGEERAKGNILERFSAQQFPDLHSELNLSSLELGDSALYFCASSPGTSGALSDEQFFGPGTRLTVL.